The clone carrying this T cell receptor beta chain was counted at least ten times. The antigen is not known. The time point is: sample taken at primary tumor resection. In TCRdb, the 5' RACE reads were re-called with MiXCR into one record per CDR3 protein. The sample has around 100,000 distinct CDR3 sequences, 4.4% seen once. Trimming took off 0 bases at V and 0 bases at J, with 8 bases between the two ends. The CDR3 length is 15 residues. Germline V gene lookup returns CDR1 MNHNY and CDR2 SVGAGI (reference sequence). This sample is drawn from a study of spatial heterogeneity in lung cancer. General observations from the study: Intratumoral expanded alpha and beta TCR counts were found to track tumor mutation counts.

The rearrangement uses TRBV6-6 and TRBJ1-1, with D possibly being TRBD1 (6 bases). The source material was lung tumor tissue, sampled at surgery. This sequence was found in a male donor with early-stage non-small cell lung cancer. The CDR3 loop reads CASSYSRGLNTEAFF. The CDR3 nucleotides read TGTGCCAGCAGTTACTCCCGGGGGCTGAACACTGAAGCTTTCTTT.